This T cell receptor beta chain was captured in a study of T cells in localized non-small cell lung cancer. The CDR3 runs to 11 residues. Between the trimmed V and J ends, which lost 2 bases and 6 bases, there was a span of 5 bases. Germline-derived CDR1 and CDR2 are ENHRY and SYGVKD. Using immunoSEQ multiplex PCR, the repertoire was profiled, and TCRdb retains in-frame clones only, with some absent. Of about 33,000 clones in the sample, around 90% were seen once. This clone appeared once. The rearrangement joins TRBV10-3 to TRBJ2-7; D unresolved. This material consisted of PBMCs, taken before any cancer treatment. The receptor's source is a man aged 40-75 years with stage II lung adenocarcinoma. DNA of the CDR3: TGTGCCATCAGTGAGGCAGCCGAGCAGTACTTC. Residues: CAISEAAEQYF.